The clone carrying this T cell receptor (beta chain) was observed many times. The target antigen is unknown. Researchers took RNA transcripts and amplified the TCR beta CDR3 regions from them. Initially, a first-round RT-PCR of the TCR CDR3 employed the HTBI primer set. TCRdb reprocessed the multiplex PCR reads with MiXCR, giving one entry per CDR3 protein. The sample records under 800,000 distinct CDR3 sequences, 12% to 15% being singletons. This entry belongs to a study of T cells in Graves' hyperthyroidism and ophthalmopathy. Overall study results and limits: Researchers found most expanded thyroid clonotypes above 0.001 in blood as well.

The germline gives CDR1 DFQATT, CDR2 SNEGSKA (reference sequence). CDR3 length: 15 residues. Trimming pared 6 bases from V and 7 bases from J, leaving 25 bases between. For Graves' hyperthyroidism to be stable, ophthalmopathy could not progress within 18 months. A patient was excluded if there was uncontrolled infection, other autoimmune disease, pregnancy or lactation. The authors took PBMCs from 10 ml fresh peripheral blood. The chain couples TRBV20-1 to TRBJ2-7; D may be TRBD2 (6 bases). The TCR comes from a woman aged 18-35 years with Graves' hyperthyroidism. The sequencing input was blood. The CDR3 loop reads CSAPRPGDDSEEQYF. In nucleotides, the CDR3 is TGCAGTGCCCCCCGTCCGGGAGATGATTCTGAAGAGCAGTACTTC.